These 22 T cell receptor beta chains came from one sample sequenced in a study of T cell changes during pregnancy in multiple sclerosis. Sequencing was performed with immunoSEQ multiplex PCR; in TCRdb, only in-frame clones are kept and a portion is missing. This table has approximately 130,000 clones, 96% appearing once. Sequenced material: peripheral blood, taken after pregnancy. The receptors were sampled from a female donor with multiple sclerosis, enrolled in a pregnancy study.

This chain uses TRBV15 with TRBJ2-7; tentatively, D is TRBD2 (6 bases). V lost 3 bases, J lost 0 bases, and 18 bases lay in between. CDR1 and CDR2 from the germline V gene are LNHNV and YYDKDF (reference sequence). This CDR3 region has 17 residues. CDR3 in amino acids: CATSSALRAGSSYEQYF. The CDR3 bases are TGTGCCACCAGCAGTGCCCTCCGGGCGGGGAGCTCCTACGAGCAGTACTTC.

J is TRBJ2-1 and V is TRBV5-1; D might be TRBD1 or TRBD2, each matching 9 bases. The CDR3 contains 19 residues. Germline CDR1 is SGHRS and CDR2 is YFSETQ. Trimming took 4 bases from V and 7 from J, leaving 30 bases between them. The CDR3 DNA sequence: TGCGCCAGCAGCCCGAGGACAGGGGAAGGAAGCGGGAGGCCTAATGAGCAGTTCTTC. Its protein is CASSPRTGEGSGRPNEQFF.

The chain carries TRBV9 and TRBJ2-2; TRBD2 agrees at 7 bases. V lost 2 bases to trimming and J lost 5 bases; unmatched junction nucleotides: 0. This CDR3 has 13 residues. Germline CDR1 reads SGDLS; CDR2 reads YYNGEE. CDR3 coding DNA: TGTGCCAGCAGCGTCGGGGGGACCGGGGAGCTGTTTTTT. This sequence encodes CASSVGGTGELFF.

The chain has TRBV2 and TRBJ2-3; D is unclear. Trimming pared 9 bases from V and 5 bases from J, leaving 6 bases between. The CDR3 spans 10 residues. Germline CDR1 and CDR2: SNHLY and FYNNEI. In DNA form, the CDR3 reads TGTGCCAGAATACTAGATACGCAGTATTTT. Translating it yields CARILDTQYF. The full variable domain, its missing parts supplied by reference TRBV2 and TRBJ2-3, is EPEVTQTPSHQVTQMGQEVILRCVPISNHLYFYWYRQILGQKVEFLVSFYNNEISEKSEIFDDQFSVERPDGSNFTLKIRSTKLEDSAMYFCARILDTQYFGPGTRLTVL.

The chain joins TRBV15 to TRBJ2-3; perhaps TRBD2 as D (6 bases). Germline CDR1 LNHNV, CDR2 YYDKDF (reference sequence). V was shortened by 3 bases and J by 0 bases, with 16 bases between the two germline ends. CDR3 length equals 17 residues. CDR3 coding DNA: TGTGCCACCAGCAGCCCTCCCGGCGGGGCGAGCACAGATACGCAGTATTTT. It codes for CATSSPPGGASTDTQYF.

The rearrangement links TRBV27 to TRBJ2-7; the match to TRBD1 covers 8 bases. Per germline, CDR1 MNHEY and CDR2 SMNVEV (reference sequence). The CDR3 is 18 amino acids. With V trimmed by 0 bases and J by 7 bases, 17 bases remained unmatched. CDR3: CASSLSWGSDREFREQYF. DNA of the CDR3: TGTGCCAGCAGTTTATCGTGGGGATCGGACAGGGAGTTTAGGGAGCAGTACTTC.

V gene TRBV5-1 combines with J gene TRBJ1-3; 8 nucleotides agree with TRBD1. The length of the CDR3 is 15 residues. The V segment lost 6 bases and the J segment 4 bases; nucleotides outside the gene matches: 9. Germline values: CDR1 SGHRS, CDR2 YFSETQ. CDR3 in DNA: TGCGCCAGCACCGAGTGGACAGGGAACGGAAACACCATATATTTT. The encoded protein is CASTEWTGNGNTIYF. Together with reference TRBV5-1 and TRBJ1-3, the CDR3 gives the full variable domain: KAGVTQTPRYLIKTRGQQVTLSCSPISGHRSVSWYQQTPGQGLQFLFEYFSETQRNKGNFPGRFSGRQFSNSRSEMNVSTLELGDSALYLCASTEWTGNGNTIYFGEGSWLTVV.

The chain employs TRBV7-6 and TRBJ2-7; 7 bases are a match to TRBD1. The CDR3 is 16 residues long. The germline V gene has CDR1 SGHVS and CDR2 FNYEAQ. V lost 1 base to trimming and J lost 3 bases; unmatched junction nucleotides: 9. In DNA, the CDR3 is TGTGCCAGCAGCTTAGTTGGTGGGGCAGGGGGCTACGAGCAGTACTTC. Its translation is CASSLVGGAGGYEQYF.

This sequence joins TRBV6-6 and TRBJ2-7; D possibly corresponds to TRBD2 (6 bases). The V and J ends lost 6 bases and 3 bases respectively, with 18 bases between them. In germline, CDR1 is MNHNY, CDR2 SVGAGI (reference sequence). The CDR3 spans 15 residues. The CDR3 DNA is TGTGCCAGCAGCCCCACCGGGGCGGGATACTACGAGCAGTACTTC. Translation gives CASSPTGAGYYEQYF.

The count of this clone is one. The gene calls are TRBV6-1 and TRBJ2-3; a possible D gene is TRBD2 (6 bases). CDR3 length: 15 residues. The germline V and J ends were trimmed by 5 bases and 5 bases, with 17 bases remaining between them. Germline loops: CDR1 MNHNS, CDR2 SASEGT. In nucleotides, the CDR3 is TGTGCCAGCAGTTGGGCAGGCGGGACGGGAGATACGCAGTATTTT. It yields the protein CASSWAGGTGDTQYF.

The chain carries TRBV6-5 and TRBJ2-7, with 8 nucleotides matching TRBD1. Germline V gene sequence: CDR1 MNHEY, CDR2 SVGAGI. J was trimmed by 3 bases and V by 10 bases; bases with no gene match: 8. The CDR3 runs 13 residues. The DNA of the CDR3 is TGTGCCACCACGAACGGACAGGGCTACGAGCAGTACTTC. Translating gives CATTNGQGYEQYF.

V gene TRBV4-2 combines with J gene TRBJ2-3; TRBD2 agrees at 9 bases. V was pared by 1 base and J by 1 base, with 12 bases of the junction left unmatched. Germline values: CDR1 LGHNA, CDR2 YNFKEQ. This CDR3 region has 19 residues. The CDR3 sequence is CASSQAQAGGGLGTDTQYF. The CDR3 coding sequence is TGTGCCAGCAGCCAAGCCCAAGCGGGAGGTGGTCTTGGCACAGATACGCAGTATTTT.

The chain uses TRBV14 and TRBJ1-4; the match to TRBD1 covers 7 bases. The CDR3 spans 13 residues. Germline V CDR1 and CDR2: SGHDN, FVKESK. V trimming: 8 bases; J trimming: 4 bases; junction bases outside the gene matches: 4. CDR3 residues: CASPQGGNEKLFF. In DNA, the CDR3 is TGTGCCAGCCCCCAGGGGGGTAATGAAAAACTGTTTTTT.

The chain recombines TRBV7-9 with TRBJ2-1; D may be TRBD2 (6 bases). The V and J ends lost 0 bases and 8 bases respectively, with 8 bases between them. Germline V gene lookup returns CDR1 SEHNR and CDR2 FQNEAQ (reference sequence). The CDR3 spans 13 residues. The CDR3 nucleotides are TGTGCCAGCAGCTTAGCCCGGGACTATGAGCAGTTCTTC. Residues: CASSLARDYEQFF.

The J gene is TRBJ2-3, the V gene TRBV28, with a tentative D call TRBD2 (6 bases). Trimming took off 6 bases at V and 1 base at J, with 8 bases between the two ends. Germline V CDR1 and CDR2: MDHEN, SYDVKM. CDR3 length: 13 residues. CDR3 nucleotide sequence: TGTGCCAGCAGCCCGGGGGGCACAGATACGCAGTATTTT. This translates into CASSPGGTDTQYF. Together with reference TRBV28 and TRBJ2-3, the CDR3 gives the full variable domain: DVKVTQSSRYLVKRTGEKVFLECVQDMDHENMFWYRQDPGLGLRLIYFSYDVKMKEKGDIPEGYSVSREKKERFSLILESASTNQTSMYLCASSPGGTDTQYFGPGTRLTVL.

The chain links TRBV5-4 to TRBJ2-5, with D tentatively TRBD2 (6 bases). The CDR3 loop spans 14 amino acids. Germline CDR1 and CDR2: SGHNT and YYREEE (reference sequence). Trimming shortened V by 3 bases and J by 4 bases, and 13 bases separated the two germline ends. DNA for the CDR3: TGTGCCAGCAGCTCCGAGCGGGCTTCAGAGACCCAGTACTTC. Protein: CASSSERASETQYF.

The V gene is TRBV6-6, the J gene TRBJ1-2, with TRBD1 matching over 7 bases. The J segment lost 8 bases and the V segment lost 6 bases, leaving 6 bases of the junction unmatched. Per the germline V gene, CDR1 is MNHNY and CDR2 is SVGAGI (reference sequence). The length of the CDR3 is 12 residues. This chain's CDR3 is CASRYDREGYTF. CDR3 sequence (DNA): TGTGCCAGCAGATACGACAGGGAGGGCTACACCTTC.

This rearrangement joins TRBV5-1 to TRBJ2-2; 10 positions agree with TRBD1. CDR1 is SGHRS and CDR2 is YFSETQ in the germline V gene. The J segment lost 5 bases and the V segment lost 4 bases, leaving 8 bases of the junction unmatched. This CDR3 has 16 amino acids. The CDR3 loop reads CASSVAGTGVTGELFF. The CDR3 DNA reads TGCGCCAGCAGCGTCGCCGGGACAGGGGTTACCGGGGAGCTGTTTTTT. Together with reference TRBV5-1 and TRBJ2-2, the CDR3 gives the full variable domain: KAGVTQTPRYLIKTRGQQVTLSCSPISGHRSVSWYQQTPGQGLQFLFEYFSETQRNKGNFPGRFSGRQFSNSRSEMNVSTLELGDSALYLCASSVAGTGVTGELFFGEGSRLTVL.

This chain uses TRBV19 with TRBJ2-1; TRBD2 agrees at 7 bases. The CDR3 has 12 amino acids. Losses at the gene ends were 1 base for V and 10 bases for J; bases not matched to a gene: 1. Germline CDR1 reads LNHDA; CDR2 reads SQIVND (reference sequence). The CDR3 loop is CASSIGGGEQFF. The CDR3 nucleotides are TGTGCCAGTAGTATAGGGGGGGGAGAGCAGTTCTTC. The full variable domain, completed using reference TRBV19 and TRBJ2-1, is DGGITQSPKYLFRKEGQNVTLSCEQNLNHDAMYWYRQDPGQGLRLIYYSQIVNDFQKGDIAEGYSVSREKKESFPLTVTSAQKNPTAFYLCASSIGGGEQFFGPGTRLTVL.

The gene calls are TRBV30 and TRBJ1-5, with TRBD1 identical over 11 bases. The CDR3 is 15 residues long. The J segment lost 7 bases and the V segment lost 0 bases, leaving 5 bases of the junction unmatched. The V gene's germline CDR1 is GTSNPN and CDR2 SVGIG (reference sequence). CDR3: CAWSVRTGGSQPQHF. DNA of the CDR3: TGTGCCTGGAGTGTTCGGACAGGGGGCAGCCAGCCCCAGCATTTT. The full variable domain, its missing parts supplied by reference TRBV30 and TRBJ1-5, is SQTIHQWPATLVQPVGSPLSLECTVEGTSNPNLYWYRQAAGRGLQLLFYSVGIGQISSEVPQNLSASRPQDRQFILSSKKLLLSDSGFYLCAWSVRTGGSQPQHFGDGTRLSIL.

The CDR3, as DNA: TGTGCCAGCAGCGTAGGGGCTGGTTCGGTCGGGACTAGCGGGACCAGAGATCCCTACGAGCAGTACTTC. It codes for CASSVGAGSVGTSGTRDPYEQYF. The rearrangement links TRBV9 to TRBJ2-7; 13 bases are a match to TRBD2. The trim removed 0 bases at V and 2 bases at J, leaving 23 bases unmatched. This CDR3 is 23 amino acids long. Germline values: CDR1 SGDLS, CDR2 YYNGEE.

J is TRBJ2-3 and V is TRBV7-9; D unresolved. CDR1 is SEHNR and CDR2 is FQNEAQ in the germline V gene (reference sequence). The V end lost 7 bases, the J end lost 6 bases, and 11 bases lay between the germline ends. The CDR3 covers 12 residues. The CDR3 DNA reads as TGTGCCAGCACTGACTTTGTTGATACGCAGTATTTT. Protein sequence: CASTDFVDTQYF.